This T cell receptor (beta chain) appears in the sequencing data of a study of blood T cell repertoires in COVID-19. The CDR3 consists of 16 residues. Germline trimming cut 1 base from V and 8 bases from J; bases unmatched to any gene: 8. The germline V gene has CDR1 SGHDT and CDR2 YYEEEE. Clones were sequenced by immunoSEQ multiplex PCR, and TCRdb holds only the in-frame ones, with some missing. This table holds 150,000 to 200,000 clones, roughly 78% found once. The chain combines TRBV5-6 with TRBJ2-1; 11 bases align to TRBD1. This receptor was taken from a man aged 65-85 years with active or convalescent COVID-19. The specimen sequenced was peripheral blood. The CDR3 protein is CASSLTGQGVFDEQFF. CDR3 nucleotides: TGTGCCAGCAGCTTGACGGGACAGGGGGTATTCGATGAGCAGTTCTTC.